This T cell receptor (beta chain) was documented in a study of CD4 T cells in relation to SARS-CoV-2 and coronaviruses. In the study overall: TCR beta CDR3s were sequenced after roughly 10-day antigen culture of PBMCs. The HLA restriction of the shared crossreactive spike epitopes was mapped. Study-wide results and limits: Pre-pandemic and post-infection samples never came from the same donor.

A note on this clone: The antigen remains undetermined.

Repertoires were generated with immunoSEQ multiplex PCR, while TCRdb's copy carries only in-frame clones and drops some. The table includes just over 25,000 clones, roughly 82% detected once. The CDR3 totals 16 residues. Germline V gene lookup returns CDR1 SEHNR and CDR2 FQNEAQ (reference sequence). Trimming removed 5 bases from V and 0 bases from J; junction bases left unmatched: 8. CD4+ T cells from unexposed donors were obtained before the COVID-19 pandemic (2011-2018). CD4+ T cells were isolated from the cells after around 9 days of culture. Testing used SARS-CoV-2 S/N and four cold-coronavirus spikes on unexposed-donor CD4+ T cells, cells permitting.

This chain joins TRBV7-9 and TRBJ1-1; 8 nucleotides match TRBD1. The TCR was taken from a human donor in good health. Source material: CD4+ T cells from PBMCs, cultured in vitro. The CDR3 reads CASSRDRYYLNTEAFF. CDR3 nucleotide sequence: TGTGCCAGCAGCCGGGACAGGTACTACTTGAACACTGAAGCTTTCTTT. The full variable domain, rest sourced from reference TRBV7-9 and TRBJ1-1, is DTGVSQNPRHKITKRGQNVTFRCDPISEHNRLYWYRQTLGQGPEFLTYFQNEAQLEKSRLLSDRFSAERPKGSFSTLEIQRTEQGDSAMYLCASSRDRYYLNTEAFFGQGTRLTVV.